This T cell receptor (beta chain) stems from a study of blood T cell repertoires in COVID-19. Study information: Both acute and convalescent COVID-19 samples were obtained from the United States, Italy and Spain. T cells, B-cell-depleted T cells, or PBMCs provided the cDNA or gDNA that served as material.

Two negative PCRs, clearance, or symptom resolution were required of recovered Cohort 3 donors. As originally analysed: Cell counts per sample came from amplifying reference gene primers. Sequencing was performed with immunoSEQ multiplex PCR; in TCRdb, only in-frame clones are kept and a portion is missing. Clonal size and the V and J genes are those of that table, whereas D and trimming came from the DNA. The sample includes over 350,000 clones, more than 75% of them seen just once. Trimming took 5 bases from V and 0 from J; bases not matched to a gene: 9. CDR1 is SGHVS and CDR2 is FNYEAQ in the germline V gene. The CDR3 is made up of 16 amino acids.

The source of this sequence is a woman between 18 and 29 years old who had recovered from COVID-19. Sequenced input: PBMCs or T cells enriched from blood (not recorded which). The chain combines TRBV7-6 with TRBJ1-2, with TRBD1 matching 7 bases. The CDR3 DNA reads as TGTGCCAGCAGCCCCGCCCCCGACAGGGCTAACTATGGCTACACCTTC. This encodes CASSPAPDRANYGYTF.